Listed below are T cell receptor beta chains from one sample, sequenced in a study of T cell responses to AZD1222 COVID-19 vaccine. TCRdb's table, derived via immunoSEQ multiplex PCR, lists solely in-frame clones and lacks some. The sample includes roughly 150,000 clones, more than 85% of them seen just once. The sequenced sample was peripheral blood, obtained on day 0 of AZD1222 vaccination. The receptors stem from an adult in good health. Each CDR3 is given with its conserved first and last residue. A D gene is named only where the DNA matches it firmly. Size is omitted from some rows. Given values are once, few, many or a class for expanded clones.

DNA: TGTGCCACCAGTGACCCCAGACAGGGGGCCACAGATACGCAGTATTTT
CDR3: CATSDPRQGATDTQYF
J: TRBJ2-3
V: TRBV24-1
D: TRBD1
size: .

DNA: TGTGCCAGCAGCATCGGGGGGGCTAACAATCAGCCCCAGCATTTT
CDR3: CASSIGGANNQPQHF
J: TRBJ1-5
V: TRBV5-4
D: .
size: .

DNA: TGTGCCAGCAGTTCCCCGGCGGAAATCCGTTACGAGCAGTACTTC
CDR3: CASSSPAEIRYEQYF
J: TRBJ2-7
V: TRBV28
D: .
size: .

DNA: TGTGCCAGCAGCCCCACGGGCAGGGCGGGCTATGGCTACACCTTC
CDR3: CASSPTGRAGYGYTF
J: TRBJ1-2
V: TRBV5-6
D: .
size: .

DNA: TGCGCCAGCAGCCCGGTGGGGGGTGTCTACGAGCAGTACTTC
CDR3: CASSPVGGVYEQYF
J: TRBJ2-7
V: TRBV5-1
D: .
size: .

DNA: TGTGCCAGTAGTATCCTAGGGACACCCCTCCACTTT
CDR3: CASSILGTPLHF
J: TRBJ1-6
V: TRBV19
D: .
size: .

DNA: TGTGCCAGCAGCCAGAGCTCCCTCTCCTACGAGCAGTACTTC
CDR3: CASSQSSLSYEQYF
J: TRBJ2-7
V: TRBV11-3
D: .
size: .

DNA: TGTGCCACAACAGTGGACGGGAGGGCCGGGGATGAGCAGTTCTTC
CDR3: CATTVDGRAGDEQFF
J: TRBJ2-1
V: TRBV7-2
D: TRBD2
size: .

DNA: TGTGCCAGCAGCCAAGTCGGGACAGTTGATGAAAAACTGTTTTTT
CDR3: CASSQVGTVDEKLFF
J: TRBJ1-4
V: TRBV3-1/TRBV3-2
D: TRBD1
size: .

DNA: TGTGCCAGCAGTGAACCCGGGACAGGGTCCTACGAGCAGTACTTC
CDR3: CASSEPGTGSYEQYF
J: TRBJ2-7
V: TRBV6-1
D: TRBD1
size: .

DNA: TGTGCCAGTAGTATCCCAGGGGTAAGGCATCAGCCCCAGCATTTT
CDR3: CASSIPGVRHQPQHF
J: TRBJ1-5
V: TRBV19
D: .
size: .

DNA: TGTGCCAGCAGCCAAGACATTAGGGGAGATACGCAGTATTTT
CDR3: CASSQDIRGDTQYF
J: TRBJ2-3
V: TRBV3-1/TRBV3-2
D: .
size: .

DNA: TGTGCCAGTAGGCCCAGACAATCCCCCTCCTACGAGCAGTACTTC
CDR3: CASRPRQSPSYEQYF
J: TRBJ2-7
V: TRBV19
D: .
size: .

DNA: TGTGCCAGCAGCCCAGCTGGGGCCAACGTCCTGACTTTC
CDR3: CASSPAGANVLTF
J: TRBJ2-6
V: TRBV6-4
D: .
size: .

DNA: TGTGCCAGCAGCTTAGGGTTTGTGGGACAGAGCAGTACTGAAGCTTTCTTT
CDR3: CASSLGFVGQSSTEAFF
J: TRBJ1-1
V: TRBV11-2
D: TRBD1
size: .

DNA: TGTGCCAGCAGTCCCCGGGACAGGGTCGGCTATGGCTACACCTTC
CDR3: CASSPRDRVGYGYTF
J: TRBJ1-2
V: TRBV28
D: TRBD1
size: once

DNA: TGCGCCAGCAGAGTTGACAGCTACGAGCAGTACTTC
CDR3: CASRVDSYEQYF
J: TRBJ2-7
V: TRBV10-2
D: .
size: .

DNA: TGTGCCAGTAACCCAGGGGTGAACACTGAAGCTTTCTTT
CDR3: CASNPGVNTEAFF
J: TRBJ1-1
V: TRBV19
D: .
size: .

DNA: TGTGCCAGCAGTTGGACAGGGGGCCCACCCGAAGCTTTCTTT
CDR3: CASSWTGGPPEAFF
J: TRBJ1-1
V: TRBV27
D: TRBD1
size: .

DNA: TGTGCCAGTAGTATGGGGCTAGCTAACTATGGCTACACCTTC
CDR3: CASSMGLANYGYTF
J: TRBJ1-2
V: TRBV19
D: .
size: .

DNA: TGTGCCAGCAGCTTAAGGCTCGGAGGGATTAATGAAAAACTGTTTTTT
CDR3: CASSLRLGGINEKLFF
J: TRBJ1-4
V: TRBV7-2
D: .
size: .

DNA: TGTGCCAGCAGACTGACGGGAGTCGTGCGGAGCGAGCAGTACTTC
CDR3: CASRLTGVVRSEQYF
J: TRBJ2-7
V: TRBV6-5
D: .
size: once

DNA: TGTGCCACCACCGGGAGGGGGAAGGACACCGGGGAGCTGTTTTTT
CDR3: CATTGRGKDTGELFF
J: TRBJ2-2
V: TRBV14
D: TRBD2
size: .

DNA: TGTGCCAGCAGCTTGGCCTTCGTCCCTTACGAGCAGTACTTC
CDR3: CASSLAFVPYEQYF
J: TRBJ2-7
V: TRBV7-8
D: .
size: .

DNA: TGTGCCAGCAGTTACGGGCCGGCAGCGCGGTCCTACGAGCAGTACTTC
CDR3: CASSYGPAARSYEQYF
J: TRBJ2-7
V: TRBV6-5
D: .
size: .

DNA: TGTGCCTGGAGTCACATAACAGGGGTTCCTGCCGGGGAGCTGTTTTTT
CDR3: CAWSHITGVPAGELFF
J: TRBJ2-2
V: TRBV30
D: TRBD1
size: .

DNA: TGTGCCAGTAGTGTGGGACTAGCGGGGCCTGGCACAGATACGCAGTATTTT
CDR3: CASSVGLAGPGTDTQYF
J: TRBJ2-3
V: TRBV19
D: TRBD2
size: .

DNA: TGTGCCAGCAGCACCCGGACAGACTACTATGGCTACACCTTC
CDR3: CASSTRTDYYGYTF
J: TRBJ1-2
V: TRBV13
D: .
size: .

DNA: TGTGCCAGCAGCGGGAGCAGGACCAGCACAGATACGCAGTATTTT
CDR3: CASSGSRTSTDTQYF
J: TRBJ2-3
V: TRBV11-1
D: .
size: .

DNA: TGTGCCAGCAGCCAATACGGGACAGACTACGAGCAGTACTTC
CDR3: CASSQYGTDYEQYF
J: TRBJ2-7
V: TRBV3-1/TRBV3-2
D: TRBD1
size: once

DNA: TGTGCCAGCAGTTACGGGTTCCAAGAGACCCAGTACTTC
CDR3: CASSYGFQETQYF
J: TRBJ2-5
V: TRBV6-2/TRBV6-3
D: .
size: .

DNA: TGTGCCACCAGCAGGAAGGACAGGGCCCGATCAGATACGCAGTATTTT
CDR3: CATSRKDRARSDTQYF
J: TRBJ2-3
V: TRBV15
D: TRBD1
size: .

DNA: TGTGCCAGCAGCGCCACTAGAGACTCCTACGAGCAGTACTTC
CDR3: CASSATRDSYEQYF
J: TRBJ2-7
V: TRBV7-2
D: .
size: .

DNA: TGTGCCAGCAGTCCTAACACCGGGGAGCTGTTTTTT
CDR3: CASSPNTGELFF
J: TRBJ2-2
V: TRBV27
D: .
size: .

DNA: TGTGCCAGCAGCATCTACTATAAAAATGAGCAGTTCTTC
CDR3: CASSIYYKNEQFF
J: TRBJ2-1
V: TRBV11-2
D: .
size: .

DNA: TGTGCCAGCAGCGACCTGGGGCAGGGAACTTTTTATGGCTACACCTTC
CDR3: CASSDLGQGTFYGYTF
J: TRBJ1-2
V: TRBV2
D: .
size: .

DNA: TGTGCCAGCAGCCTGGCGGCCGGGGCAACTAATGAAAAACTGTTTTTT
CDR3: CASSLAAGATNEKLFF
J: TRBJ1-4
V: TRBV7-6
D: .
size: .

DNA: TGTGCCAGCAGTCCCAGGGGACGGACTGAAGCTTTCTTT
CDR3: CASSPRGRTEAFF
J: TRBJ1-1
V: TRBV6-5
D: .
size: .

DNA: TGTGCCAGCAGACCCGACCAACTAAACACCGGGGAGCTGTTTTTT
CDR3: CASRPDQLNTGELFF
J: TRBJ2-2
V: TRBV6-5
D: .
size: .

DNA: TGTGCCAGCAGACCCCCTAGCGGGAGGGCCAATGAGCAGTTCTTC
CDR3: CASRPPSGRANEQFF
J: TRBJ2-1
V: TRBV7-2
D: TRBD2
size: .

DNA: TGTGCCAGCAGCCAATTGGGGTCCGGGGAGCTGTTTTTT
CDR3: CASSQLGSGELFF
J: TRBJ2-2
V: TRBV3-1/TRBV3-2
D: .
size: once

DNA: TGTGCCAGCAGTTTTTGGGGGGGAGAGACCCAGTACTTC
CDR3: CASSFWGGETQYF
J: TRBJ2-5
V: TRBV27
D: TRBD2
size: .